This TCR beta chain was captured by sequencing in a study of shared clonotypes between healthy human individuals. Whole-study findings and limits: Rarefaction exposed incomplete sorted-subset sequencing despite large depth. Donor scarcity curtailed the genetic and exposure-history diversity represented herein.

Method: immunoSEQ multiplex PCR; TCRdb's copy keeps in-frame clones and lacks some. This table has some 1,900,000 clones, about 94% appearing once. Positive CCR7 selection of CD45RO-negative cells yielded the naive CD8 cells, and terminally differentiated effector memory CD45RA+ cells were excluded. With respect to this clone: The antigen is not known.

Sequencing was carried out using naive CD8+ T cells sorted from blood. The TCR sequence derives from a man between 18 and 35 years old in good health.

The CDR3 is CASSVVDGSTGELFF. CDR3 coding DNA: TGTGCCAGCAGCGTAGTGGACGGTTCCACCGGGGAGCTGTTTTTT. The chain carries TRBV9 and TRBJ2-2, with unresolved D. Germline CDR1 is SGDLS and CDR2 is YYNGEE. V lost 0 bases and J 4 bases, leaving 10 bases between the germline ends. The length of the CDR3 is 15 residues.